The T cell receptor (beta chain) under discussion was sequenced for a study of T-cell memory formation after mild COVID-19. Study-level points and caveats: Clones that contracted from day 15 to 85 had balanced CD4/CD8; later expanders were CD4+ biased. CD8+ contracting clones occupied EMRA, while CD4+ ones occupied mainly CM and EM. Some clones that responded turned up in pre-infection memory, which suggests that cross-reactive memory joined in.

The germline V gene has CDR1 LNHDA and CDR2 SQIVND (reference sequence). V dropped 3 bases and J dropped 1 base, with 18 bases sitting between them. The CDR3 runs to 17 residues. This clonotype was seen a few times. Its antigen is currently unknown. Libraries for TCRalpha and TCRbeta carried sample barcodes and unique molecular identifiers via 5'RACE. TCRdb redid the calling of the 5' RACE reads with MiXCR, one entry per CDR3 protein. The table has about 390,000 distinct CDR3 sequences, roughly 15% seen once. This chain joins TRBV19 and TRBJ1-1; TRBD1 is a possible D gene (5 bases). This TCR came from a young man who had mild COVID-19 (a few samples of this study predate the infection). Cell type and time point are not known. The sequencing input was PBMCs or a T cell subset sorted from them (not recorded which). The CDR3: CASSIGSRRDANTEAFF. CDR3 bases: TGTGCCAGTAGTATCGGCTCCCGGCGGGACGCGAACACTGAAGCTTTCTTT. The entire variable domain, with the rest obtained from reference TRBV19 and TRBJ1-1, is as follows: DGGITQSPKYLFRKEGQNVTLSCEQNLNHDAMYWYRQDPGQGLRLIYYSQIVNDFQKGDIAEGYSVSREKKESFPLTVTSAQKNPTAFYLCASSIGSRRDANTEAFFGQGTRLTVV.